The 23 T cell receptor beta chains below were found in one sample sequenced in a study of identical twins. Each CDR3 protein gets one entry after TCRdb re-called the 5' RACE reads with MiXCR. Of under 250,000 distinct CDR3 sequences in the sample, about 7.5% are singletons; the top ten hold just under 2%. This same sample was also part of a study on yellow fever vaccine responses in identical twins.

The sequenced sample was memory (CD45RO+) T cells sorted from blood. These receptors all stem from a woman aged 18 to 35 in good health.

The DNA for the CDR3 is TGTGCCAGCAGTTTTGGGGATCCTAGCACAGATACGCAGTATTTT. It codes for CASSFGDPSTDTQYF. This chain uses TRBV27 with TRBJ2-3; no clear D. The ends were cut back, 3 bases at V and 0 bases at J, with 10 bases in the middle. CDR1 is MNHEY, CDR2 SMNVEV, per germline (reference sequence). There are 15 residues in the CDR3.

This clonotype was seen a handful of times. V is TRBV11-2 and J is TRBJ2-1; 10 positions agree with TRBD1. V shed 3 bases and J 7 bases; nucleotides not matched to a gene: 9. Germline CDR1 reads SGHAT; CDR2 reads FQNNGV. This CDR3 has 16 residues. The CDR3 sequence is CASSFTGTGVYNEQFF. DNA for the CDR3: TGTGCCAGCAGCTTCACCGGGACAGGGGTTTATAATGAGCAGTTCTTC.

This clonotype was detected once. A much larger clone is a single base away; this may be a read error. The gene calls are TRBV29-1 and TRBJ2-1; D not certain. CDR1 is SQVTM, CDR2 ANQGSEA, per germline. The length of the CDR3 is 10 residues. V was clipped by 5 bases and J by 7 bases, with 6 bases between them. CDR3 sequence: CSVLENEQFF. CDR3 in DNA: TGCAGCGTTTTGGAAAATGAGCAGTTCTTC.

This clonotype appeared many times. CDR3 nucleotide sequence: TGCAGCGTTGAAGGAGGGGGGGCGGTTGAAGCTTTCTTT. Protein sequence: CSVEGGGAVEAFF. The V gene is TRBV29-1, the J gene TRBJ1-1; D might be TRBD1 (6 bases). The length of the CDR3 is 13 residues. The V and J ends lost 1 base and 7 bases respectively, with 13 bases between them. In germline, CDR1 is SQVTM, CDR2 ANQGSEA.

CDR3 in DNA: TGTGCCAGTTACGATTGGGCGGTGACCTGGTGTGTCTACGAGCAGTACTTC. Translated: CASYDWAVTWCVYEQYF. The chain is built from TRBV5-4 and TRBJ2-7; D is undetermined. The CDR3 consists of 17 residues. Germline V CDR1 and CDR2: SGHNT, YYREEE (reference sequence). V was clipped by 8 bases and J by 3 bases, with 27 bases between them.

This clonotype was seen at least ten times. Here the CDR3 reads CASSQLSGGQETQYF. CDR3 nucleotides: TGTGCCAGCAGTCAACTGTCAGGGGGTCAAGAGACCCAGTACTTC. V is TRBV12-3 or TRBV12-4 and J is TRBJ2-5; 7 nucleotides match TRBD1. V trimming: 5 bases; J trimming: 2 bases; junction bases outside the gene matches: 8. The CDR3 contains 15 residues.

V usage is TRBV18 and J usage is TRBJ1-3, with D maybe TRBD1 (5 bases). The V gene lost 8 bases and the J gene lost 9 bases, with 17 bases spanning the gap. The CDR3 covers 13 residues. Germline V lookup: CDR1 KGHSH, CDR2 LQKENI. CDR3 residues: CASGSAPDSTIYF. CDR3 in DNA: TGTGCCAGCGGTTCGGCCCCAGACAGCACCATATATTTT. Drawing the rest from reference TRBV18 and TRBJ1-3, the complete variable domain is NAGVMQNPRHLVRRRGQEARLRCSPMKGHSHVYWYRQLPEEGLKFMVYLQKENIIDESGMPKERFSAEFPKEGPSILRIQQVVRGDSAAYFCASGSAPDSTIYFGEGSWLTVV.

This clonotype was seen at least ten times. V usage is TRBV7-3 and J usage is TRBJ2-3; D unclear. CDR3 length equals 13 residues. Trimming left V 1 base short and J 4 bases short, with 6 bases between. Germline V lookup: CDR1 SGHTA, CDR2 FQGTGA. The CDR3, as DNA: TGTGCCAGCAGCTTAATGATTTCAGATACGCAGTATTTT. Its translation is CASSLMISDTQYF.

The chain combines TRBV5-4 with TRBJ2-3, with D perhaps TRBD1 (6 bases). Germline V gene lookup returns CDR1 SGHNT and CDR2 YYREEE (reference sequence). V was shortened by 0 bases and J by 0 bases, with 11 bases between the two germline ends. The CDR3 extends over 16 amino acids. CDR3 DNA sequence: TGTGCCAGCAGCTTGGCCCCGACAGGTAGCACAGATACGCAGTATTTT. Its translation: CASSLAPTGSTDTQYF.

This clonotype was observed at least ten times. J is TRBJ2-7 and V is TRBV28; TRBD2 aligns across 13 bases. CDR1 is MDHEN, CDR2 SYDVKM, per germline. After removal of 5 bases from V and 6 bases from J, the junction contained 7 bases not matched to a gene. The CDR3 consists of 15 residues. CDR3 DNA: TGTGCCAGCAGTGAGACCGGGACTAGCGGGATCGAGCAGTACTTC. Translating it yields CASSETGTSGIEQYF.

At least ten counts were recorded for this clonotype. At one end the junction does not follow the germline gene, possibly because of a read error. J is TRBJ2-3 and V is TRBV29-1, with 7 positions matching TRBD1. This CDR3 has 13 amino acids. From germline, CDR1 is SQVTM and CDR2 ANQGSEA. Here the CDR3 reads CSVVRDSTNTQYF. CDR3 DNA sequence: TGCAGCGTTGTCCGGGACAGCACAAATACGCAGTATTTT.

This clonotype was recorded at least ten times. The V call is TRBV7-2, the J call TRBJ2-1; no reliable D call. Germline-derived CDR1 and CDR2 are SGHTA and FQGNSA. Trimming shortened V by 5 bases and J by 4 bases, and 9 bases separated the two germline ends. This CDR3 spans 13 amino acids. CDR3 nucleotides: TGTGCCAGCAGCCTAGTGGAGTACAATGAGCAGTTCTTC. This encodes CASSLVEYNEQFF.

Only a few counts were recorded for this clonotype. The chain employs TRBV14 and TRBJ1-2; D perhaps matches TRBD1 (5 bases). CDR3 length equals 15 residues. Trimming removed 3 bases from V and 2 bases from J, with 13 bases in between. Germline V lookup: CDR1 SGHDN, CDR2 FVKESK. Here the CDR3 reads CASSHRRGTNYGYTF. DNA of the CDR3: TGTGCCAGCAGCCACCGCCGCGGGACGAACTATGGCTACACCTTC.

There are a few counts of this clonotype. The chain recombines TRBV12-3 or TRBV12-4 with TRBJ1-6, with D perhaps TRBD1 (6 bases). With 6 bases removed from V and 1 base from J, the gap between germline ends came to 10 bases. The CDR3 has 15 residues. CDR3 residues: CASRSGQSYNSPLHF. The DNA for the CDR3 is TGTGCCAGCAGATCAGGACAGTCCTATAATTCACCCCTCCACTTT.

This clonotype was seen at least ten times. The V gene is TRBV20-1, the J gene TRBJ2-1, with D perhaps matching TRBD1 or TRBD2 (5 bases each). The CDR3 is 15 amino acids. V dropped 2 bases and J dropped 0 bases, with 11 bases sitting between them. Per the germline V gene, CDR1 is DFQATT and CDR2 is SNEGSKA (reference sequence). CDR3 bases: TGCAGTGCTAGAAAGGCAGGGACCTCCTACAATGAGCAGTTCTTC. The encoded protein is CSARKAGTSYNEQFF.

The chain has TRBV6-2 or TRBV6-3 and TRBJ2-2; TRBD2 aligns across 8 bases. Trimming cost V 3 bases and J 5 bases; bases outside gene matches: 5. Per the germline V gene, CDR1 is MNHEY and CDR2 is SVGEGT. The CDR3 covers 15 residues. The CDR3 DNA is TGTGCCAGCAGTTATGGCGGGGGGCAAACCGGGGAGCTGTTTTTT. Protein: CASSYGGGQTGELFF.

Ten or more counts support this clonotype. The genes are TRBV28 and TRBJ1-6, with 7 bases matching TRBD1. The CDR3 sequence is 15 residues long. Per germline, CDR1 MDHEN and CDR2 SYDVKM. Trimming cost V 7 bases and J 7 bases; bases outside gene matches: 10. CDR3 in amino acids: CASTNYRGGNSPLHF. Written as DNA, the CDR3 is TGTGCCAGCACTAATTACAGGGGTGGGAATTCACCCCTCCACTTT.

CDR3 protein: CASSSGLAEQFF. The CDR3 nucleotides read TGTGCCAGCTCCTCCGGGCTAGCGGAGCAGTTCTTC. The gene calls are TRBV12-3 or TRBV12-4 and TRBJ2-1; D may be TRBD2 (6 bases). The CDR3 covers 12 residues. V was clipped by 8 bases and J by 10 bases, with 15 bases between them.

The table lists this clonotype with a few counts. The genes are TRBV6-1 and TRBJ1-1, with TRBD1 matching over 7 bases. V lost 6 bases and J lost 10; bases outside the gene matches: 11. Germline CDR1 and CDR2: MNHNS and SASEGT. The CDR3 length is 13 residues. This chain's CDR3 is CASSKPGQETAFF. The CDR3 coding sequence is TGTGCCAGCAGCAAACCCGGACAGGAAACAGCTTTCTTT.

The chain couples TRBV18 to TRBJ2-7; D may be TRBD1 (6 bases). In germline, CDR1 is KGHSH, CDR2 LQKENI. V was clipped by 9 bases and J by 3 bases, with 18 bases between them. The CDR3 runs 14 residues. The CDR3 reads CARPPPGQNYEQYF. Here the CDR3 DNA reads TGTGCCAGGCCACCCCCGGGACAAAACTACGAGCAGTACTTC.

With regard to this clonotype: Possible read error: a much larger clone is one base away. The J gene is TRBJ2-2, the V gene TRBV5-6; 8 bases align to TRBD1. Germline V CDR1 and CDR2: SGHDT, YYEEEE. The CDR3 has 12 amino acids. CDR3 region: CASSSLQGELSF. The DNA for the CDR3 is TGTGCCAGCAGCTCATTACAGGGGGAGCTGTCTTTT.

This clonotype was seen repeatedly, ten times or more. This chain links TRBV5-1 with TRBJ2-3; the match to TRBD1 covers 8 bases. The V segment lost 1 base and the J segment 0 bases; nucleotides outside the gene matches: 4. Germline lookup yields CDR1 SGHRS and CDR2 YFSETQ. This CDR3 has 16 residues. The CDR3 here is CASSLTGQESTDTQYF. CDR3 bases: TGCGCCAGCAGCTTGACGGGACAGGAGAGCACAGATACGCAGTATTTT.

This clonotype has a count of ten or more. The chain joins TRBV9 to TRBJ1-3, with D unresolved. This CDR3 spans 13 amino acids. The germline CDR1 and CDR2 sequences are SGDLS and YYNGEE. Trimming cost V 1 base and J 0 bases, with 2 bases left between them. CDR3 sequence reads: CASSVNSGNTIYF. Written as DNA, the CDR3 is TGTGCCAGCAGCGTAAACTCTGGAAACACCATATATTTT.